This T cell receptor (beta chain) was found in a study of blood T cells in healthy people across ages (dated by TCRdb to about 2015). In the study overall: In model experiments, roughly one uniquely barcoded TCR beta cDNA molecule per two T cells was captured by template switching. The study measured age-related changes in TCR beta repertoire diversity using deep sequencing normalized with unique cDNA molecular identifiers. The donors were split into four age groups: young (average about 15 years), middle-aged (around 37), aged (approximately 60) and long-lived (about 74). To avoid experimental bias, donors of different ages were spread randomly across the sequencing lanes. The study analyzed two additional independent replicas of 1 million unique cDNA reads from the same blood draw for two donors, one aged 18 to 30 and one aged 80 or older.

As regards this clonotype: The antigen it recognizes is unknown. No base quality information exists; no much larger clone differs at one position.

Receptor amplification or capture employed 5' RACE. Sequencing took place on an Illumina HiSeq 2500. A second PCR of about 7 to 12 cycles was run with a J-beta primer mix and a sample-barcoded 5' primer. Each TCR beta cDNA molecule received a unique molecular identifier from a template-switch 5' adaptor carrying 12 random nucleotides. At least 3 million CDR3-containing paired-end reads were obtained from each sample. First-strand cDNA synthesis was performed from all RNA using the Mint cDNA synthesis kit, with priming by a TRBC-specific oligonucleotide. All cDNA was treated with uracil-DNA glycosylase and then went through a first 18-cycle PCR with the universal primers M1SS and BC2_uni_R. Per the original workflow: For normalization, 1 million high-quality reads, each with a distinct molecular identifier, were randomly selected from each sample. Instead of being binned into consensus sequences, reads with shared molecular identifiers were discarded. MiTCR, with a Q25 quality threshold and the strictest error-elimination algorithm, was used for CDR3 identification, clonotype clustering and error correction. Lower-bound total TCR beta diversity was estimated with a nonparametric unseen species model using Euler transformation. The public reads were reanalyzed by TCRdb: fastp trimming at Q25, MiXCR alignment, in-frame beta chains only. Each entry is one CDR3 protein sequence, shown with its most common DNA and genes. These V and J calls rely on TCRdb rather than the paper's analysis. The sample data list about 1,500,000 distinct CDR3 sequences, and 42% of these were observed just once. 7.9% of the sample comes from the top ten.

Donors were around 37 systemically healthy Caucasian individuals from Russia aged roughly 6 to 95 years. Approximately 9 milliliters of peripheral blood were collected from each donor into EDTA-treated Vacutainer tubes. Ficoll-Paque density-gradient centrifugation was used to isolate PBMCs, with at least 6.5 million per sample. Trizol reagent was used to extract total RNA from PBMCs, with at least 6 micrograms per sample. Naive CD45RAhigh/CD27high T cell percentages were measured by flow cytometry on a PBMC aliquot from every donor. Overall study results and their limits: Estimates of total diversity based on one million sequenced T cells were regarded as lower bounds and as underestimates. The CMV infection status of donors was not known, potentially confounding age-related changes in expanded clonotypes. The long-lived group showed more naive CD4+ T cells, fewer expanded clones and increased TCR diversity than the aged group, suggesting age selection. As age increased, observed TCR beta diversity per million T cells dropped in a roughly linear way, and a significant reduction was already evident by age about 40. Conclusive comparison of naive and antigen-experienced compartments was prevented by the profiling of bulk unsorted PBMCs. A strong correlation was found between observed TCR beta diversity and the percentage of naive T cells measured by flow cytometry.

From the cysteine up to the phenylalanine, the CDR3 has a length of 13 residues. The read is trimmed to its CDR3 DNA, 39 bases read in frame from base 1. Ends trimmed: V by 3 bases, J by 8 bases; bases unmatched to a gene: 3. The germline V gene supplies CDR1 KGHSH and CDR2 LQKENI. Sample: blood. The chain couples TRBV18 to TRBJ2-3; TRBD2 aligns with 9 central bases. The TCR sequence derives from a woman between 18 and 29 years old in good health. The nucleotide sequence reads TGTGCCAGCTCACCGTCGACTAGCGGTACGCAGTATTTT. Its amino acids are CASSPSTSGTQYF.